This T cell receptor beta chain was documented in a study of shared clonotypes between healthy human individuals. Study at large: CD8 memory received one plate per donor, CD8 naive two, CD4 memory three and CD4 naive three.

V was pared by 4 bases and J by 7 bases, with 17 bases between. This CDR3 contains 15 residues. The V gene's germline CDR1 is MNHEY and CDR2 SVGAGI. This table comes from immunoSEQ multiplex PCR, and its TCRdb copy is limited to in-frame clones, with some not included. Here the sample spans about 320,000 clones, 87% being singletons. The CD8 memory fraction combined CD45RO+ cells with TemRA cells (CCR7-negative CD45RA+). The specimen sequenced was memory CD8+ T cells sorted from blood. As for subset: CD45RO+ cells pooled with CCR7-negative TemRA cells. The chain links TRBV6-5 to TRBJ2-1; D may be TRBD1 or TRBD2 (6 bases each). This clonotype originated in a man in his late teens or twenties in good health. The CDR3, as DNA: TGTGCCAGCAGTTCTGACAAGGGGGGCACAAATGAGCAGTTCTTC. Translated: CASSSDKGGTNEQFF.